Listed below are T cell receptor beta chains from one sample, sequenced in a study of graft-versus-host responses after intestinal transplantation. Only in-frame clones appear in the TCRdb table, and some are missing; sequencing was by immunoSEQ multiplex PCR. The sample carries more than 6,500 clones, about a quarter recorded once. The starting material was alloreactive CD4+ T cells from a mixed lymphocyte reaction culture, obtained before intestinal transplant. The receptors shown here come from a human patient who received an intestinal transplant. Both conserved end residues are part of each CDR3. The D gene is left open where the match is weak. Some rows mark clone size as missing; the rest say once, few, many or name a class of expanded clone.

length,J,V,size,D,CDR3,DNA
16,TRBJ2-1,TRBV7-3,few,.,CASSPRGVLSYNEQFF,TGTGCCAGCAGCCCGAGAGGGGTATTATCTTACAATGAGCAGTTCTTC
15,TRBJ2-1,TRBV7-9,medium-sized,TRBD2,CASSVSGRSYNEQFF,TGTGCCAGCAGCGTTAGCGGGAGGTCCTACAATGAGCAGTTCTTC
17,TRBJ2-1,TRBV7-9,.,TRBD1,CASSLTGGLKGGPEQFF,TGTGCCAGCAGCTTAACAGGGGGCTTGAAGGGCGGGCCCGAGCAGTTCTTC
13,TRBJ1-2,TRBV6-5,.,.,CASTPGGYYGYTF,TGTGCCAGCACCCCGGGAGGATACTATGGCTACACCTTC
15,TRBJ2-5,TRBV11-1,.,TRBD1,CASSPWTGGQETQYF,TGTGCCAGCAGCCCTTGGACAGGGGGCCAAGAGACCCAGTACTTC
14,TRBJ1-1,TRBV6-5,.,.,CASSELGMGREAFF,TGTGCCAGCAGTGAACTTGGGATGGGGAGAGAAGCTTTCTTT
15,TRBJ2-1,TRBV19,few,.,CASTPSAWRWNEQFF,TGTGCCAGTACCCCATCGGCGTGGAGGTGGAATGAGCAGTTCTTC
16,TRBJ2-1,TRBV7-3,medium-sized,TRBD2,CASSLFGSGRYNEQFF,TGTGCCAGCAGCTTATTTGGTAGCGGGAGATACAATGAGCAGTTCTTC
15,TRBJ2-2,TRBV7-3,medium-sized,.,CASSFDRISTGELFF,TGTGCCAGCAGTTTCGACAGGATTAGCACCGGGGAGCTGTTTTTT
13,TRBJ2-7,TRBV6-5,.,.,CASTRGPTYEQYF,TGTGCCAGCACTAGGGGCCCCACCTACGAGCAGTACTTC
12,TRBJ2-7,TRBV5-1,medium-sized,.,CASSTQGYEQYF,TGCGCCAGCAGCACACAGGGCTACGAGCAGTACTTC
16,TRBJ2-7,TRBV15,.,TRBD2,CATSRGGLAGNYEQYF,TGTGCCACCAGCAGAGGCGGACTAGCGGGTAACTACGAGCAGTACTTC
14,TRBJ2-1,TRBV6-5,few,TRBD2,CASSYFLAGYEQFF,TGTGCCAGCAGTTACTTCCTAGCGGGATACGAGCAGTTCTTC
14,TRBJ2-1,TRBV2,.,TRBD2,CASRNRDYRNEQFF,TGTGCCAGCAGGAATAGGGACTACCGCAATGAGCAGTTCTTC
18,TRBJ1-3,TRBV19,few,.,CASSIDTKAGRIGNTIYF,TGTGCCAGTAGTATAGATACTAAAGCGGGACGGATAGGAAACACCATATATTTT
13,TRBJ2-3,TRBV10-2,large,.,CASSDISTDTQYF,TGCGCCAGCAGTGACATTAGCACAGATACGCAGTATTTT
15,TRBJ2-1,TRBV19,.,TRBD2,CASTFGGSSYNEQFF,TGTGCCAGTACCTTTGGCGGGAGCTCCTACAATGAGCAGTTCTTC
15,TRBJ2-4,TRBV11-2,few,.,CASSLGGADKNIQYF,TGTGCCAGCAGCTTAGGGGGGGCTGACAAAAACATTCAGTACTTC
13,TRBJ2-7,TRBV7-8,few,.,CASSFQVPYEQYF,TGTGCCAGCAGCTTCCAGGTACCCTACGAGCAGTACTTC
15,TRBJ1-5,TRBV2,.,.,CASSEALRGWQPQHF,TGTGCCAGCAGTGAAGCTTTAAGGGGTTGGCAGCCCCAGCATTTT
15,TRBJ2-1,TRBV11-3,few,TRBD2,CASSLDLAGGNEQFF,TGTGCCAGCAGCTTAGATTTGGCGGGAGGGAATGAGCAGTTCTTC
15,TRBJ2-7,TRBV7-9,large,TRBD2,CASSLELAGVHEQYF,TGTGCCAGCAGCTTAGAACTAGCGGGAGTGCACGAGCAGTACTTC
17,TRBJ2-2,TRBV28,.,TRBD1,CASSLGGQGGSTGELFF,TGTGCCAGCAGTTTAGGGGGACAGGGGGGGAGCACCGGGGAGCTGTTTTTT
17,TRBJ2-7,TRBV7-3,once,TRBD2,CASSLPGLVVWGDEQYF,TGTGCCAGCAGCCTACCGGGACTAGTTGTGTGGGGGGACGAGCAGTACTTC
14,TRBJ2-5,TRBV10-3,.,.,CAIRRGVEGETQYF,TGTGCCATCAGACGGGGTGTGGAAGGAGAGACCCAGTACTTC
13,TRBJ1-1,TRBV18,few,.,CASSPGTLGEAFF,TGTGCCAGCTCACCCGGGACGTTAGGTGAAGCTTTCTTT
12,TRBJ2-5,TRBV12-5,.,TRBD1,CASTGGGETQYF,TGTGCTAGCACAGGGGGCGGAGAGACCCAGTACTTC
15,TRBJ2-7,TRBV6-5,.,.,CASSDATYNSYEQYF,TGTGCCAGCTCCGACGCGACGTATAACTCCTACGAGCAGTACTTC
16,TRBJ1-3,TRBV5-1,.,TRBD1,CASSLGQGAPGNTIYF,TGCGCCAGCAGCTTGGGACAGGGGGCTCCCGGAAACACCATATATTTT
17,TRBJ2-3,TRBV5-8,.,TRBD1,CASSQGRDRGSTDTQYF,TGTGCCAGCAGCCAAGGTCGGGACAGGGGGAGCACAGATACGCAGTATTTT
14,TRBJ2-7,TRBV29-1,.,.,CSVGGLGPTYEQYF,TGCAGCGTTGGAGGCCTTGGGCCCACCTACGAGCAGTACTTC
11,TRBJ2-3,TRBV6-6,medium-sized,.,CASSVRGPQYF,TGTGCCAGCAGTGTCCGCGGCCCGCAGTATTTT
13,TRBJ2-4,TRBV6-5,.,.,CASTLGSENIQYF,TGTGCCAGCACCCTCGGCTCTGAAAACATTCAGTACTTC
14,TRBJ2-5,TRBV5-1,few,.,CASSPGRVGETQYF,TGCGCCAGCAGCCCGGGACGTGTGGGGGAGACCCAGTACTTC
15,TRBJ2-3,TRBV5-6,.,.,CASSLPPSETDTQYF,TGTGCCAGCAGCTTGCCCCCTAGCGAGACAGATACGCAGTATTTT
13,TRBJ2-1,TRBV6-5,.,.,CASRPQTYNEQFF,TGTGCCAGCAGACCTCAAACCTACAATGAGCAGTTCTTC
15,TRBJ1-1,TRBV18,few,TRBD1,CASSPPGDRNTEAFF,TGTGCCAGCTCACCACCGGGGGACAGGAACACTGAAGCTTTCTTT
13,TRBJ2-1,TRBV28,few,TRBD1,CASRLQGAGEQFF,TGTGCCAGCAGGCTTCAGGGGGCGGGTGAGCAGTTCTTC
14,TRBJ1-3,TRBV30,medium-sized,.,CAWSVQPGGNTIYF,TGTGCCTGGAGTGTACAGCCCGGTGGAAACACCATATATTTT
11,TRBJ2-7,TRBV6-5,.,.,CASSESRQQYF,TGTGCCAGCAGTGAGAGCCGCCAGCAGTACTTC
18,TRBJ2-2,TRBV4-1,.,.,CASSEYLIGDVDTGELFF,TGCGCCAGCAGTGAGTATCTGATAGGAGACGTCGACACCGGGGAGCTGTTTTTT
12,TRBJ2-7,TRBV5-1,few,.,CASSLNEREQYF,TGTGCCAGCAGCTTGAACGAGCGCGAGCAGTACTTC
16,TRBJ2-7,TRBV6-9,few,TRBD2,CASTKLAGGPSYEQYF,TGTGCCAGCACCAAATTAGCGGGAGGGCCTTCGTACGAGCAGTACTTC
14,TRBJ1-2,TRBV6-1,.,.,CASSEFGQSYGYTF,TGTGCCAGCAGTGAATTCGGACAGTCTTATGGCTACACCTTC
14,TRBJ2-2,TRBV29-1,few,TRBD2,CSAGALAGTGELFF,TGCAGCGCCGGGGCGTTAGCGGGAACCGGGGAGCTGTTTTTT
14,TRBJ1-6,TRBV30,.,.,CAWRHSYTNSPLHF,TGTGCCTGGAGACACAGTTACACAAATTCACCCCTCCACTTT
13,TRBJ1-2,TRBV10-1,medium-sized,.,CASSELGADGYTF,TGCGCCAGCAGTGAATTGGGGGCTGACGGCTACACCTTC
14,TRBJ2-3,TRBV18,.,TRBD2,CASSIAGSTDTQYF,TGTGCCAGCTCAATAGCGGGGAGCACAGATACGCAGTATTTT
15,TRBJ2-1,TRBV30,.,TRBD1,CAWRLAGQGFNEQFF,TGTGCCTGGAGGTTAGCAGGACAGGGATTCAATGAGCAGTTCTTC
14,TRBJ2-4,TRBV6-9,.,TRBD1,CASSSDRAKNIQYF,TGTGCCAGCAGTTCGGACAGGGCCAAAAACATTCAGTACTTC
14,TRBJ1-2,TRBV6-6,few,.,CASSYLGSNYGYTF,TGTGCCAGCAGTTACCTGGGCTCCAACTATGGCTACACCTTC
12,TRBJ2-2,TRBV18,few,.,CASSPSQGELFF,TGTGCCAGCTCACCATCCCAGGGGGAGCTGTTTTTT
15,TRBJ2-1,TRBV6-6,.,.,CASSLGAGNSAEQFF,TGTGCCAGCAGTCTTGGGGCGGGAAACTCGGCTGAGCAGTTCTTC
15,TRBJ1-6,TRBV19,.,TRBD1,CASTGTANLNSPLHF,TGTGCCAGTACCGGGACAGCGAACCTAAATTCACCCCTCCACTTT
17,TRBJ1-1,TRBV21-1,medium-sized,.,CASSTGGQEVGHTEAFF,TGTGCCAGCAGCACTGGGGGACAGGAAGTAGGTCACACTGAAGCTTTCTTT
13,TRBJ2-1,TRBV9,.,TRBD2,CASSVALAGEGFF,TGTGCCAGCAGCGTAGCACTAGCGGGAGAGGGGTTCTTC
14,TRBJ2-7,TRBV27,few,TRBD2,CASSIAGGPYEQYF,TGTGCCAGCAGTATAGCGGGAGGGCCGTACGAGCAGTACTTC